Below, 4 T cell receptor beta chains from the same sample are listed, as sequenced in a study of T cells after yellow fever vaccination. Using its own MiXCR run on the 5' RACE reads, TCRdb lists one record per CDR3 protein. Among 300,000 to 350,000 distinct CDR3 sequences listed, roughly 8.3% were seen once. Material: PBMCs, obtained roughly 47 days after the first yellow fever vaccination. These receptors came from a man younger than 35 who received the YFV17D yellow fever vaccine.

The CDR3 region is CASSLTSNRRGGLEQYF. The DNA of the CDR3 is TGTGCCAGCAGTTTAACCTCGAATCGGCGGGGGGGCCTCGAGCAGTACTTC. This chain joins TRBV27 and TRBJ2-7; 9 bases map to TRBD2. The V segment lost 2 bases and the J segment 6 bases; nucleotides outside the gene matches: 14. CDR1 is MNHEY and CDR2 is SMNVEV in the germline V gene (reference sequence). The CDR3 runs 17 residues.

The chain couples TRBV29-1 to TRBJ2-7; D might be TRBD2 (5 bases). There are 13 residues in the CDR3. Trimming pared 4 bases from V and 2 bases from J, leaving 12 bases between. CDR1 and CDR2 from the germline V gene are SQVTM and ANQGSEA. CDR3 sequence reads: CSVVGSGTYEQYF. The CDR3, as DNA: TGCAGCGTTGTAGGTTCGGGGACCTACGAGCAGTACTTC.

This clonotype has a count of ten or more. The chain uses TRBV3-1 and TRBJ1-1; 8 nucleotides align to TRBD1. V lost 1 base and J lost 3; bases outside the gene matches: 1. The germline V gene encodes CDR1 LGHDT and CDR2 YNNKEL (reference sequence). This CDR3 spans 14 amino acids. CDR3 DNA: TGTGCCAGCAGCCAAGTCAGGGGGCACACTGAAGCTTTCTTT. It encodes CASSQVRGHTEAFF.

This clonotype appeared a few times. The chain couples TRBV12-3 or TRBV12-4 to TRBJ2-1; tentatively, D is TRBD1 (5 bases). This CDR3 is built from 15 residues. Trimming cost V 2 bases and J 3 bases, with 11 bases left between them. Here the CDR3 reads CASSLRQTYYNEQFF. The CDR3 nucleotides are TGTGCCAGCAGTTTAAGACAGACGTACTACAATGAGCAGTTCTTC.